The next 3 T cell receptor beta chains were all read from a single sample in a study of CD8+ T cells in alopecia areata (dated by TCRdb to about 2018). The time point label of this sample denotes: baseline before oral tofacitinib. Libraries were constructed by the immunoSEQ multiplex PCR assay. RNA was extracted from all samples and reverse transcribed into cDNA as template for TCR sequencing. The table was pulled from immuneACCESS by TCRdb, which kept in-frame rearrangements only. Such tables lose some clones; where checked, under half of the loss comes from unresolved V genes, and the rest has no known cause. The sample table shows around 200,000 clones, and 63% are seen once. The ten largest clones take up roughly 1.7% of the sample. Specimen: CD4+ T cells sorted from blood, collected at week 0. The receptors derive from a human donor with alopecia areata.

This chain links TRBV28 with TRBJ1-5; 7 nucleotides match TRBD1. CDR3 length: 12 amino acids. In germline, CDR1 is MDHEN, CDR2 SYDVKM. The V gene end was trimmed by 3 bases and the J gene end by 9 bases; junction bases not matched to a gene: 2. In nucleotides, the CDR3 is TGTGCCAGCAGTTTTCAGGGGGGGCCCCAGCATTTT. Translating it yields CASSFQGGPQHF.

The V gene is TRBV2, the J gene TRBJ2-3; D gene unclear. The V gene's germline CDR1 is SNHLY and CDR2 FYNNEI. The V end was cut by 5 bases, the J end by 2 bases, with 8 bases between. CDR3 length equals 13 residues. The CDR3 sequence is CASSFKTTDTQYF. The CDR3 coding sequence is TGTGCCAGCAGTTTCAAGACCACAGATACGCAGTATTTT.

The J gene is TRBJ1-1, the V gene TRBV25-1; D is unresolved. The CDR3 contains 14 residues. Germline V lookup: CDR1 MGHDK, CDR2 SYGVNS. V lost 2 bases, J lost 3 bases, and 10 bases lay in between. CDR3 bases: TGTGCCAGCAGTGAAACGGGGAGGGACACTGAAGCTTTCTTT. This gives the protein CASSETGRDTEAFF.